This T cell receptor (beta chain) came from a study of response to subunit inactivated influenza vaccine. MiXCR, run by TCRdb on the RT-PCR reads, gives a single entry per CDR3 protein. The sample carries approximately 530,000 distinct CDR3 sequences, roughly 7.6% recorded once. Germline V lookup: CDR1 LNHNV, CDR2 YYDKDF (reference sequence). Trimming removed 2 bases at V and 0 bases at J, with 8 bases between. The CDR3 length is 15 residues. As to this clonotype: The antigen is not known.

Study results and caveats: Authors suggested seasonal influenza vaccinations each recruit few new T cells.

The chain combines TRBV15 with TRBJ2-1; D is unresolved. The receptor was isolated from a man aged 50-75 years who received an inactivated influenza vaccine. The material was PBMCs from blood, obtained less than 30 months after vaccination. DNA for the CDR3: TGTGCCACCAGCAGACTTGGCAACTCCTACAATGAGCAGTTCTTC. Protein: CATSRLGNSYNEQFF.